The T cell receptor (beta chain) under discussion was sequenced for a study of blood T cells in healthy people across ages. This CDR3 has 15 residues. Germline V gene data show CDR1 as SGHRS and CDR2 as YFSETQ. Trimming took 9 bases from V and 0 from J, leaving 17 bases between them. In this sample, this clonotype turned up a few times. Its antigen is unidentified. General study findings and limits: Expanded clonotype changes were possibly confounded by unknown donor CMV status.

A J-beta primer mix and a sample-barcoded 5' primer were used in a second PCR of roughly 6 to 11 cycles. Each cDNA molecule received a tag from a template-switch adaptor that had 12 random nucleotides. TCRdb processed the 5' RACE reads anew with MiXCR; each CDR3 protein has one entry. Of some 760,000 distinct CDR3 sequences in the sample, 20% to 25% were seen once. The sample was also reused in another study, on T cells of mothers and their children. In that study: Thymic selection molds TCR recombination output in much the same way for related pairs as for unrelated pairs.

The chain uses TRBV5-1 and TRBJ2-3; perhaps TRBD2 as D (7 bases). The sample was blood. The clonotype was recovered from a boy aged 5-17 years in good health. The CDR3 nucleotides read TGCGCCACCAATGGTGGGGGGGCTAGCACAGATACGCAGTATTTT. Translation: CATNGGGASTDTQYF.